This T cell receptor beta chain derives from a study of cytomegalovirus exposure and HLA in healthy donors. On this clone itself: Its antigen is as yet unknown.

Overall study results and limits: Across donors, most TCRs were seen rarely, yet some public ones were widespread. Sequences of the TCR beta chain were said to predict the HLA-A and HLA-B alleles of most subjects accurately. Some TCR beta chains (about 170 of them) were listed as cytomegalovirus-associated.

PCR employed 60 Vbeta and 13 Jbeta primers. Repertoires were generated with immunoSEQ multiplex PCR, while TCRdb's copy carries only in-frame clones and drops some. Of roughly 180,000 clones listed, about 9% are singletons. The clonotype was recovered from a woman in her twenties or thirties in good health and CMV-seropositive. Sequencing was carried out using PBMCs.

The CDR3 loop reads CASSNYGTGASYEQYF. As DNA, the CDR3 is TGTGCCAGCAGTAACTATGGGACAGGGGCCTCCTACGAGCAGTACTTC. V and J are TRBV6-5 and TRBJ2-7, with 10 bases lining up with TRBD1. The CDR3 is 16 amino acids. V was pared by 5 bases and J by 0 bases, with 7 bases of the junction left unmatched. Per the germline V gene, CDR1 is MNHEY and CDR2 is SVGAGI.